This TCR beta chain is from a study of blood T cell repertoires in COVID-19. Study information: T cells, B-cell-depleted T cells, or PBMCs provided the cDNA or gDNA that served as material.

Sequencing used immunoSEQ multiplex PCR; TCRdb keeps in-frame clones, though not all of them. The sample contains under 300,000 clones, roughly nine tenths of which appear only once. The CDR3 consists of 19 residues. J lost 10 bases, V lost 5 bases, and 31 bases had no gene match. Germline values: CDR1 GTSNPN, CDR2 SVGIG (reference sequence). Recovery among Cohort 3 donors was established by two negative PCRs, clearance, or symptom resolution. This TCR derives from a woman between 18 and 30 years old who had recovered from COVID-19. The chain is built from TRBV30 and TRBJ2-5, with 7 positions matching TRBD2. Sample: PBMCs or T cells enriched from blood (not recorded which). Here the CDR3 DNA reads TGTGCCTGGGGAGGCGATTGGGGGGGGTCATCAGGCGGTAGAGTGGGCCAGTACTTC. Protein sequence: CAWGGDWGGSSGGRVGQYF.